This note documents a single T cell receptor beta chain sequence. This record comes from a study of blood T cell repertoires in COVID-19. Study in general: Acute-phase and convalescent COVID-19 samples originated in the United States, Italy and Spain. From T cells, B-cell-depleted T cells, or PBMCs came the material, which was cDNA or gDNA.

The CDR3 runs 15 residues. V lost 3 bases, J lost 5 bases, and 17 bases lay in between. CDR1 MGHRA and CDR2 YSYEKL come from the germline V gene. In the original processing: Amplification of reference gene primers was used by the study to estimate nucleated cell counts. The method was immunoSEQ multiplex PCR; TCRdb's version includes in-frame clones alone and lacks a portion of them. V and J calls plus clone size are reproduced from that table; the DNA served to infer D and trimming. The sample has some 150,000 clones; over 75% are singletons. Sequencing was carried out using peripheral blood. The TCR comes from a middle-aged woman with acute or convalescent COVID-19. The gene calls are TRBV4-1 and TRBJ2-7, with D perhaps matching TRBD1 (5 bases). The CDR3 loop reads CASSQQQVSIDEQYF. CDR3 nucleotides: TGCGCCAGCAGCCAGCAACAGGTTTCAATCGACGAGCAGTACTTC.